The 23 T cell receptor beta chains reported below all come from one sample, sequenced in a study of neurological immune-mediated disorders. TCRdb processed the 5' RACE reads anew with MiXCR; each CDR3 protein has one entry. Seen here are about 89,000 distinct CDR3 sequences, 2.6% observed once, and the top ten hold about 1%. What was sequenced was PBMCs. These receptors were obtained from a woman aged 25 to 39 with multiple sclerosis.

This clonotype was seen repeatedly, ten times or more. The chain employs TRBV12-3 or TRBV12-4 and TRBJ1-3; D may be TRBD1 (6 bases). CDR3 length: 14 amino acids. Trimming removed 6 bases at V and 2 bases at J, with 11 bases between. This CDR3 is CASSLRGAGNTIYF. The CDR3 DNA reads as TGTGCCAGCAGCCTGAGGGGGGCTGGAAACACCATATATTTT.

This clonotype was detected only a few times. The gene calls are TRBV5-1 and TRBJ1-2; D may be TRBD1 (5 bases). The CDR3 consists of 16 residues. Between the trimmed V and J ends, which lost 0 bases and 4 bases, there was a span of 16 bases. Germline V CDR1 and CDR2: SGHRS, YFSETQ. The CDR3 nucleotides are TGCGCCAGCAGCTTGGCCGGAACAGGAAGGATCTATGGCTACACCTTC. Protein: CASSLAGTGRIYGYTF.

This clonotype was observed many times. At one of its ends the junction is not consistent with the germline gene, which may arise from a read error. The J gene is TRBJ1-1, the V gene TRBV6-5; D is undetermined. Germline V lookup: CDR1 MNHEY, CDR2 SVGAGI. The CDR3 extends over 16 amino acids. CDR3 sequence reads: CASSYSGPPRNAEAFF. The CDR3, as DNA: TGTGCCAGCAGTTACTCAGGACCCCCCAGGAACGCTGAAGCTTTCTTT.

This clonotype was seen at least ten times. The chain couples TRBV5-1 to TRBJ2-7, with TRBD1 matching 10 bases. The CDR3 extends over 15 amino acids. The V and J ends lost 4 bases and 7 bases, in that order; junction bases with no gene match: 11. CDR1 is SGHRS, CDR2 YFSETQ, per germline. CDR3 coding DNA: TGCGCCAGCAGCCCATTGACAGGGGGCTGGGAAGAGCAGTACTTC. Its protein product is CASSPLTGGWEEQYF.

This clonotype was counted many times. The V gene is TRBV29-1, the J gene TRBJ2-7; D call uncertain. Between the trimmed V and J ends, which lost 5 bases and 3 bases, there was a span of 20 bases. CDR1 and CDR2 (germline): SQVTM, ANQGSEA. The CDR3 has 15 residues. CDR3 loop: CSVSESGAVGYEQYF. CDR3 in DNA: TGCAGCGTTAGTGAGTCAGGAGCCGTCGGCTACGAGCAGTACTTC.

To note about this clonotype: A single base separates this from a much larger clone, so it may be a read error. The chain couples TRBV10-3 to TRBJ2-2, with D perhaps matching TRBD1 (5 bases). Trimming took 6 bases from V and 5 from J, leaving 13 bases between them. Germline V gene sequence: CDR1 ENHRY, CDR2 SYGVKD. The CDR3 length is 14 residues. CDR3 bases: TGTGCCATCAGACAGGATACCGAGACCGGGGAGCTGTTTTTT. Its protein is CAIRQDTETGELFF.

This clonotype was recorded at least ten times. This sequence joins TRBV6-2 or TRBV6-3 and TRBJ1-1; D is uncertain. The CDR3 has 12 residues. Trimming removed 7 bases from V and 10 bases from J, with 16 bases in between. Germline loops: CDR1 MNHEY, CDR2 SVGEGT. As DNA, the CDR3 is TGTGCCAGCACCGATCTAGGGCGGAGAGCTTTCTTT. Translated: CASTDLGRRAFF.

In this sample, this clonotype turned up many times. The chain has TRBV7-9 and TRBJ2-2; D assignment may be TRBD1 or TRBD2 (5 bases each). Germline V gene data show CDR1 as SEHNR and CDR2 as FQNEAQ (reference sequence). Trimming cost V 3 bases and J 0 bases, with 8 bases left between them. This CDR3 has 15 amino acids. Written as DNA, the CDR3 is TGTGCCAGCAGCTTGGGACGGCCGAACACCGGGGAGCTGTTTTTT. This sequence encodes CASSLGRPNTGELFF.

The table lists this clonotype with many counts. This chain uses TRBV12-3 or TRBV12-4 with TRBJ1-1; D unclear. V lost 6 bases to trimming and J lost 5 bases, with 19 bases between them. The CDR3 runs 15 residues. CDR3 coding DNA: TGTGCCAGCAGCCCACCGCAACGGGTGGGGACTGAAGCTTTCTTT. It encodes CASSPPQRVGTEAFF.

This clonotype was detected many times. The rearrangement joins TRBV20-1 to TRBJ2-7; 11 nucleotides line up with TRBD2. Per germline, CDR1 DFQATT and CDR2 SNEGSKA (reference sequence). V trimming: 6 bases; J trimming: 7 bases; junction bases outside the gene matches: 5. The CDR3 has 12 residues. CDR3 sequence: CSASGLAEEQYF. The CDR3 DNA reads as TGCAGTGCCTCGGGACTAGCGGAAGAGCAGTACTTC.

This clonotype was seen at least ten times. The V and J genes are TRBV7-2 and TRBJ1-2, with unresolved D. CDR1 and CDR2 (germline): SGHTA, FQGNSA. The V end was cut by 7 bases, the J end by 0 bases, with 12 bases between. This CDR3 is built from 14 residues. The CDR3 DNA sequence: TGTGCCAGCACAACGATAGGGCCTAACTATGGCTACACCTTC. It yields the protein CASTTIGPNYGYTF.

This clonotype was found a few times. The chain combines TRBV11-2 with TRBJ2-1, with 12 positions matching TRBD2. Germline values: CDR1 SGHAT, CDR2 FQNNGV. V was clipped by 5 bases and J by 4 bases; unmatched bases: 30. The CDR3 is made up of 24 amino acids. The CDR3 region has the DNA TGTGCCAGCAGCGCCACAGGGGGTCCCGGACTAGCGGGATTCTCCGTTGTCGGGTACAATGAGCAGTTCTTC. The encoded protein is CASSATGGPGLAGFSVVGYNEQFF.

This clonotype appeared many times. The chain links TRBV7-8 to TRBJ2-7; possibly TRBD2 for D (7 bases). V gave up 5 bases and J gave up 2 bases, with 10 bases separating them. CDR3 size: 13 residues. The germline CDR1 and CDR2 sequences are SGHVS and FQNEAQ. CDR3 in amino acids: CASSRGATYEQYF. The CDR3 DNA sequence: TGTGCCAGCAGCCGGGGGGCGACCTACGAGCAGTACTTC.

This clonotype has at least ten counts. V usage is TRBV20-1 and J usage is TRBJ2-1; D remains ambiguous. The CDR3 has 11 residues. Trimming removed 2 bases at V and 5 bases at J, with 4 bases between. The germline V gene has CDR1 DFQATT and CDR2 SNEGSKA (reference sequence). As DNA, the CDR3 is TGCAGTGCTAGACAGGACAATGAGCAGTTCTTC. Its protein is CSARQDNEQFF.

This clonotype has a handful of counts. The gene calls are TRBV7-6 and TRBJ2-3, with a weak D call TRBD2 (6 bases). Trimming took 3 bases from V and 4 from J, leaving 14 bases between them. From germline, CDR1 is SGHVS and CDR2 FNYEAQ. This CDR3 is 15 amino acids long. As DNA, the CDR3 is TGTGCCAGCAGCTTCACGGGACTTAGTTCAGATACGCAGTATTTT. Its translation: CASSFTGLSSDTQYF.

This clonotype occurred many times. The chain uses TRBV15 and TRBJ1-4; no clear D gene. CDR1 and CDR2 from the germline V gene are LNHNV and YYDKDF (reference sequence). The CDR3 length is 16 residues. Trimming pared 0 bases from V and 0 bases from J, leaving 8 bases between. CDR3 residues: CATSRDITATNEKLFF. DNA of the CDR3: TGTGCCACCAGCAGAGATATAACTGCAACTAATGAAAAACTGTTTTTT.

This clonotype was detected ten times or more. J is TRBJ2-5 and V is TRBV7-9; D might be TRBD1 or TRBD2, each matching 5 bases. The CDR3 contains 16 residues. Trimming took 4 bases from V and 4 from J, leaving 19 bases between them. Germline V gene sequence: CDR1 SEHNR, CDR2 FQNEAQ (reference sequence). The DNA of the CDR3 is TGTGCCAGCAGCTCCCCAGGGCGGGCGACCCGAGAGACCCAGTACTTC. Amino acid sequence: CASSSPGRATRETQYF.

At least ten counts were recorded for this clonotype. V and J are TRBV10-2 and TRBJ1-6; possibly TRBD1 for D (6 bases). The length of the CDR3 is 14 residues. Trimming took off 8 bases at V and 4 bases at J, with 12 bases between the two ends. Germline loops: CDR1 WSHSY, CDR2 SAAADI. In DNA form, the CDR3 reads TGCGCCAGCGGGGGGCGGTCATATAATTCACCCCTCCACTTT. Translated: CASGGRSYNSPLHF.

This clonotype was counted ten times or more. V and J are TRBV20-1 and TRBJ2-7; 7 nucleotides agree with TRBD1. The CDR3 extends over 12 amino acids. V was clipped by 4 bases and J by 1 base; unmatched bases: 1. Germline V gives CDR1 DFQATT, CDR2 SNEGSKA (reference sequence). CDR3 loop: CSATGQSYEQYF. In DNA, the CDR3 is TGCAGTGCTACGGGACAGTCCTACGAGCAGTACTTC.

This clonotype was recorded at least ten times. This sequence joins TRBV5-1 and TRBJ2-3; perhaps TRBD1 as D (5 bases). This CDR3 contains 16 residues. Germline CDR1 is SGHRS and CDR2 is YFSETQ. V dropped 0 bases and J dropped 4 bases, with 15 bases sitting between them. The CDR3 sequence is CASSLEGITEADTQYF. The CDR3 nucleotides are TGCGCCAGCAGCTTGGAGGGGATAACGGAAGCAGATACGCAGTATTTT.

This clonotype was recorded at least ten times. The chain couples TRBV20-1 to TRBJ2-3; 10 positions agree with TRBD2. This CDR3 has 14 amino acids. CDR1 is DFQATT and CDR2 is SNEGSKA in the germline V gene (reference sequence). The V gene end was trimmed by 5 bases and the J gene end by 0 bases; junction bases not matched to a gene: 2. The CDR3 bases are TGCAGTGCTTTACTAGCGGGGAGCACAGATACGCAGTATTTT. As protein: CSALLAGSTDTQYF.

At least ten counts were recorded for this clonotype. The chain links TRBV11-2 to TRBJ2-3, with 12 bases matching TRBD2. V gave up 1 base and J gave up 1 base; unmatched junction bases: 6. CDR3 length equals 18 residues. Germline CDR1 reads SGHAT; CDR2 reads FQNNGV. CDR3 nucleotides: TGTGCCAGCAGCTTAGGTCTAGCGGGAGGGCCGGGCACAGATACGCAGTATTTT. This sequence encodes CASSLGLAGGPGTDTQYF.

This clonotype was counted many times. The chain carries TRBV7-9 and TRBJ2-1; 8 bases map to TRBD1. Germline V gene lookup returns CDR1 SEHNR and CDR2 FQNEAQ (reference sequence). This CDR3 contains 14 residues. V gave up 5 bases and J gave up 5 bases; unmatched junction bases: 5. CDR3 sequence (DNA): TGTGCCAGCAGCCCCGGACAGGGACACAATGAGCAGTTCTTC. Translated: CASSPGQGHNEQFF.